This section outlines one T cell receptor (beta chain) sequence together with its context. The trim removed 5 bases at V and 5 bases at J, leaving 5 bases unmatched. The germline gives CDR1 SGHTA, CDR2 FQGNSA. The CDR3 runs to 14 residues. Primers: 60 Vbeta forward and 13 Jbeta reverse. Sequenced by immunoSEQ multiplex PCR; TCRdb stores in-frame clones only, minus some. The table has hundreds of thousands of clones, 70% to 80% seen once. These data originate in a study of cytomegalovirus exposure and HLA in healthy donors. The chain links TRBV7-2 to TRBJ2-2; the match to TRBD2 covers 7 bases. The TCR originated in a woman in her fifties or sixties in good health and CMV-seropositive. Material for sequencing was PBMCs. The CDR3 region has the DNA TGTGCCAGCAGCGTCGGGAGGCGGACCGGGGAGCTGTTTTTT. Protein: CASSVGRRTGELFF.